This T cell receptor (beta chain) was identified in a study of T-cell memory formation after mild COVID-19. For the study at large: Among the donors, TCR clusters were largely specific to each donor.

Using its own MiXCR run on the 5' RACE reads, TCRdb lists one record per CDR3 protein. The table records about 560,000 distinct CDR3 sequences, around 16% of them present only once. This clonotype was counted a few times. The clonotype was recovered from an adult woman who had mild COVID-19 (a few samples of this study predate the infection). Cell type and time point are not known. Sequencing input: PBMCs or a T cell subset sorted from them (not recorded which).

In DNA, the CDR3 is TGTGCCACCAGCAGAGAGGTCACGGGGTATGGCTACACCTTC. Translated: CATSREVTGYGYTF. The rearrangement links TRBV15 to TRBJ1-2; unclear D gene. Trimming pared 0 bases from V and 5 bases from J, leaving 10 bases between. There are 14 residues in the CDR3. Looked up from germline, CDR1 is LNHNV and CDR2 is YYDKDF (reference sequence).